This T cell receptor (beta chain) is from a study of CD8+ T cells in alopecia areata. With 0 bases removed from V and 7 bases from J, the gap between germline ends came to 12 bases. Germline CDR1 is MNHEY and CDR2 is SVGAGI. CDR3 length: 15 amino acids. Indicated treatment: oral pan-JAK inhibitor, 5-10 mg twice daily. Specimens obtained from alopecia areata patients comprised lesional scalp punch biopsies and peripheral blood. RNA extraction was followed by reverse transcription into cDNA, which acted as the sequencing template. Profiling relied on immunoSEQ multiplex PCR, and the TCRdb table lists in-frame clones only, not all of them. The data show some 150,000 clones, 82% seen once.

The chain combines TRBV6-5 with TRBJ2-2; TRBD1 is a possible D gene (7 bases). The TCR originated in a human donor with alopecia areata. Sequenced here: CD8+ T cells sorted from blood, sampled at week 4, from a patient treated with tofacitinib. In nucleotides, the CDR3 is TGTGCCAGCAGTTACTCGGAGGGGGCAGACGGGGAGCTGTTTTTT. Translation gives CASSYSEGADGELFF.